A selection of T cell receptor beta chains follows, all from one sample in a study of OX40 agonist ivuxolimab in advanced cancers. Sequenced by immunoSEQ multiplex PCR; TCRdb stores in-frame clones only, minus some. The repertoire holds tens of thousands of clones, with roughly 90% as singletons. Sequenced here: CD4+ or CD8+ T cells sorted from blood, sampled in a trial of the OX40 agonist ivuxolimab. Source of these receptors: an adult with an advanced solid tumor such as melanoma, head and neck, liver or kidney cancer. Both conserved end residues are part of each CDR3. The D gene is left open where the match is weak. Not all rows give a size; the values are once, few, many and, for expanded clones, a class.

clone_size	j_call	v_call	d_call	cdr3_aa	cdr3_nt
NA	TRBJ2-5	TRBV14	NA	CASSPIGAVPGETQYF	TGTGCCAGCAGCCCCATCGGGGCGGTCCCGGGGGAGACCCAGTACTTC
NA	TRBJ2-5	TRBV29-1	NA	CSVESLRASTGETQYF	TGCAGCGTGGAATCCCTCCGGGCTAGCACCGGTGAGACCCAGTACTTC
NA	TRBJ2-5	TRBV5-1	TRBD2	CASSAGLAETQYF	TGCGCCAGCAGCGCGGGACTAGCAGAGACCCAGTACTTC
NA	TRBJ2-5	TRBV9	NA	CASSVDKGETQYF	TGTGCCAGCAGCGTAGACAAGGGAGAGACCCAGTACTTC
NA	TRBJ2-7	TRBV2	NA	CASSDIGGYEQYF	TGTGCCAGCAGTGATATCGGCGGCTACGAGCAGTACTTC
NA	TRBJ2-7	TRBV11-2	NA	CASSFGGQGSYEQYF	TGTGCCAGCAGCTTCGGGGGGCAAGGATCCTACGAGCAGTACTTC
NA	TRBJ1-3	TRBV7-9	NA	CASSVAGEDTIYF	TGTGCCAGCAGCGTAGCAGGGGAGGACACCATATATTTT
few	TRBJ2-1	TRBV29-1	TRBD2	CSVEAGGGYNEQFF	TGCAGCGTTGAGGCGGGAGGAGGTTACAATGAGCAGTTCTTC
NA	TRBJ1-5	TRBV19	NA	CASSPRDYSGHQPQHF	TGTGCCAGTAGTCCCCGTGATTATAGTGGCCATCAGCCCCAGCATTTT
NA	TRBJ1-1	TRBV7-3	TRBD1	CASSTEGAGAFF	TGTGCCAGCAGTACAGAGGGGGCCGGAGCTTTCTTT
once	TRBJ1-4	TRBV28	NA	CASSDGATNEKLFF	TGTGCCAGCAGTGACGGTGCAACTAATGAAAAACTGTTTTTT
NA	TRBJ1-2	TRBV16	NA	CASSPGHNYGYTF	TGTGCCAGCAGCCCGGGACATAACTATGGCTACACCTTC
NA	TRBJ2-5	TRBV19	NA	CASSAGPQETQYF	TGTGCCAGTAGTGCGGGGCCCCAAGAGACCCAGTACTTC
NA	TRBJ2-5	TRBV18	NA	CASSPSQETQYF	TGTGCCAGCTCACCGTCCCAAGAGACCCAGTACTTC
NA	TRBJ1-3	TRBV6-5	TRBD1	CASRTGNSGNTIYF	TGTGCCAGCCGGACAGGAAACTCTGGAAACACCATATATTTT
NA	TRBJ2-7	TRBV7-9	NA	CASSRTDYEQYF	TGTGCCAGCAGCCGAACAGATTACGAGCAGTACTTC
NA	TRBJ2-2	TRBV29-1	NA	CSVHLALSNTGELFF	TGCAGCGTTCACCTAGCGCTGTCGAACACCGGGGAGCTGTTTTTT